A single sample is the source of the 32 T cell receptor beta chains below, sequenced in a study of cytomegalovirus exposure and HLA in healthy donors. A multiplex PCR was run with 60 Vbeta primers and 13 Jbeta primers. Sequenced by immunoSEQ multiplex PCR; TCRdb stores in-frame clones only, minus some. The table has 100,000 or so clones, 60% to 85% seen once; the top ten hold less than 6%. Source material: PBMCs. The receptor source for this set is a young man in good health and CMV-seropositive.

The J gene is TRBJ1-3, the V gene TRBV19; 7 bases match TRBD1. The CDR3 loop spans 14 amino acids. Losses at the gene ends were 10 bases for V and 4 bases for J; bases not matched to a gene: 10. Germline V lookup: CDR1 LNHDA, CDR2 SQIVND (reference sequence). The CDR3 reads CATARGAAGNTIYF. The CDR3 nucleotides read TGTGCCACCGCCAGGGGGGCGGCAGGAAACACCATATATTTT.

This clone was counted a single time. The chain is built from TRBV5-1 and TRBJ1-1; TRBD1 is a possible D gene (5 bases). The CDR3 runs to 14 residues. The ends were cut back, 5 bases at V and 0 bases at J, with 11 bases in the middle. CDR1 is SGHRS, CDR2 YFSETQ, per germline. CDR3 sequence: CASSLTALNTEAFF. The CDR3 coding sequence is TGCGCCAGCAGTTTGACAGCTTTGAACACTGAAGCTTTCTTT.

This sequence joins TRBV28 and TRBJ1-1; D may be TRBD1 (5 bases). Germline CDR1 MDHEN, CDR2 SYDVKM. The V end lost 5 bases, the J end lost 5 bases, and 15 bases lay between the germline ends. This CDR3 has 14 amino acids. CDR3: CASSTRGGWTEAFF. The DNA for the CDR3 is TGTGCCAGCAGTACCCGGGGGGGGTGGACTGAAGCTTTCTTT. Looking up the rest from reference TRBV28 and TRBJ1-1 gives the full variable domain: DVKVTQSSRYLVKRTGEKVFLECVQDMDHENMFWYRQDPGLGLRLIYFSYDVKMKEKGDIPEGYSVSREKKERFSLILESASTNQTSMYLCASSTRGGWTEAFFGQGTRLTVV.

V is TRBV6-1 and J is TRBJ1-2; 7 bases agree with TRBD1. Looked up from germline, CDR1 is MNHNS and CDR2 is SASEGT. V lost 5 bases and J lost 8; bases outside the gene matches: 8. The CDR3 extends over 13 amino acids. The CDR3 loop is CASSLDRAGGYTF. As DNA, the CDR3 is TGTGCCAGCAGTCTCGACAGGGCCGGGGGCTACACCTTC.

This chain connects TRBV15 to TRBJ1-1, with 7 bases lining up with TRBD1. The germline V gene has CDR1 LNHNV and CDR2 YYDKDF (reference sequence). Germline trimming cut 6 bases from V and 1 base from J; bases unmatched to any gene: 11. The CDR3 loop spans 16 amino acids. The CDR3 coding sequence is TGTGCCACCAGAAAACCCTTGACAGGGACGAACACTGAAGCTTTCTTT. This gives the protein CATRKPLTGTNTEAFF.

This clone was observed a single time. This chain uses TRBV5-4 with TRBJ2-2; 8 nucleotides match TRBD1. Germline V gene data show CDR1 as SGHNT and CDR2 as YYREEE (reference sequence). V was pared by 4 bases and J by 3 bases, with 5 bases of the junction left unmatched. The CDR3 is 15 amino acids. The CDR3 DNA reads TGTGCCAGCAGCCCGACAGGGGTTGACACCGGGGAGCTGTTTTTT. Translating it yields CASSPTGVDTGELFF.

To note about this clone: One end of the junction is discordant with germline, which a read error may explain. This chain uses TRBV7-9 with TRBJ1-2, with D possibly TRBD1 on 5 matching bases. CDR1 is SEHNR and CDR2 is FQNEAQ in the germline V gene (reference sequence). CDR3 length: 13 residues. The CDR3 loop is CSSSLDSNYGYTF. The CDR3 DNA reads TGTTCCAGCAGCCTCGACAGTAACTATGGCTACACCTTC.

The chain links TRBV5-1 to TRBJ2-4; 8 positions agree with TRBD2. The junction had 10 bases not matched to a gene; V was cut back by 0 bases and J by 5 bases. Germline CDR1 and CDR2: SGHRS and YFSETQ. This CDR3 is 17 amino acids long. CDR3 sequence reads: CASSLGTGGPRENIQYF. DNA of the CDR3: TGCGCCAGCAGCTTGGGAACGGGGGGGCCTCGGGAAAACATTCAGTACTTC.

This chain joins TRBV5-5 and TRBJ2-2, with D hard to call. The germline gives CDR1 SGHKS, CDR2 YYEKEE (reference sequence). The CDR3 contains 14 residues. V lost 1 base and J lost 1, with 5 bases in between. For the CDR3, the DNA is TGTGCCAGCAGCTTGCCGAGGAACACCGGGGAGCTGTTTTTT. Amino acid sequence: CASSLPRNTGELFF.

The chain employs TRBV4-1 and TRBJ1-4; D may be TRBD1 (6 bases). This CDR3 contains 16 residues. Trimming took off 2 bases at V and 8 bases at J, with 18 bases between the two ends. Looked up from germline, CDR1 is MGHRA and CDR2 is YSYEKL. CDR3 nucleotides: TGCGCCAGCAGCCAACTTCCAACAGGGTTACGAGAAAAACTGTTTTTT. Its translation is CASSQLPTGLREKLFF.

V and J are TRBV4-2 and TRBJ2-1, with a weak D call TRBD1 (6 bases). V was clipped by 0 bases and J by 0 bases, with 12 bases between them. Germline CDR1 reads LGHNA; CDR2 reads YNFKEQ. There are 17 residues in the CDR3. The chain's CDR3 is CASSQDLRGSSYNEQFF. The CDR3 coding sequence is TGTGCCAGCAGCCAAGATTTGAGGGGGTCCTCCTACAATGAGCAGTTCTTC.

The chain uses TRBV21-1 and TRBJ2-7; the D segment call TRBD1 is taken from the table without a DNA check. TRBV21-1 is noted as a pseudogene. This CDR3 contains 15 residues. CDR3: CASSVRDRGPYEQYV. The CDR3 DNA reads TGTGCCAGCAGCGTCCGGGACAGGGGACCCTACGAGCAGTACGTC.

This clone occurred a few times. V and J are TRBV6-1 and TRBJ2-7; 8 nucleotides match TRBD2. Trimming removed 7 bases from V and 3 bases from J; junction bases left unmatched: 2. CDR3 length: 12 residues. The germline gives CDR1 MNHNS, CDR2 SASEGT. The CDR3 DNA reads TGTGCCAGCACGGGAGGGTACTACGAGCAGTACTTC. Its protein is CASTGGYYEQYF.

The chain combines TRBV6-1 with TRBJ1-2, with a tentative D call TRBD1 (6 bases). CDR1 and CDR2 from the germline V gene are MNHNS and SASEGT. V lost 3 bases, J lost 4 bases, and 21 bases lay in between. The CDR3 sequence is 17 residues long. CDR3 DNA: TGTGCCAGCAGTGACGGGGGGGCAGCGACGCTAGTCTATGGCTACACCTTC. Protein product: CASSDGGAATLVYGYTF.

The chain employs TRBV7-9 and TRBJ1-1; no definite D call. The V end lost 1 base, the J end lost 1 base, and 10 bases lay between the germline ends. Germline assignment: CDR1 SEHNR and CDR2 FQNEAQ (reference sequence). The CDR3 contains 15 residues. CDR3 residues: CASSLVAGPNTEAFF. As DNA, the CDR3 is TGTGCCAGCAGCTTAGTTGCAGGCCCGAACACTGAAGCTTTCTTT.

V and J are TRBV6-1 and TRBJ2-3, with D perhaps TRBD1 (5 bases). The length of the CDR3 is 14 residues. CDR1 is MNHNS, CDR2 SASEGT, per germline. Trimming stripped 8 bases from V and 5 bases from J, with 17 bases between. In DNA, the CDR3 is TGTGCCAGCTTACCTGGCTCTCAGGGAGATACGCAGTATTTT. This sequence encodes CASLPGSQGDTQYF.

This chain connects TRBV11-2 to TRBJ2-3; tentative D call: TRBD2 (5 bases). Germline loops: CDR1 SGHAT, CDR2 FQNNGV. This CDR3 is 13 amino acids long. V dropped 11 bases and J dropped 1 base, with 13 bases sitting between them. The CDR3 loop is CASGGQGTDTQYF. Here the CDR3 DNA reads TGTGCCTCCGGCGGGCAGGGCACAGATACGCAGTATTTT.

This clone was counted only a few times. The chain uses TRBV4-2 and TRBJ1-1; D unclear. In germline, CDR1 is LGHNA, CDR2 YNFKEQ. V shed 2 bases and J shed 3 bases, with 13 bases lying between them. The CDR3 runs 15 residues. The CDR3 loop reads CASSQNAYSDTEAFF. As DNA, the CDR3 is TGTGCCAGCAGCCAAAATGCTTATAGCGACACTGAAGCTTTCTTT.

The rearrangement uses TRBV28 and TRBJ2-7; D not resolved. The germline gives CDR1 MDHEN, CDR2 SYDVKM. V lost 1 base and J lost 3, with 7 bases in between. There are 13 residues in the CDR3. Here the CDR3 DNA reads TGTGCCAGCAGTTTATCCCCTAACTACGAGCAGTACTTC. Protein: CASSLSPNYEQYF.

The DNA of the CDR3 is TGCGCCAGCAGCCCCTTAGGACAGGTTACCACCGGGGAGCTGTTTTTT. Translation: CASSPLGQVTTGELFF. The rearrangement joins TRBV4-1 to TRBJ2-2; 7 bases map to TRBD1. The CDR3 extends over 16 amino acids. J was trimmed by 4 bases and V by 4 bases; bases with no gene match: 9. Looked up from germline, CDR1 is MGHRA and CDR2 is YSYEKL.

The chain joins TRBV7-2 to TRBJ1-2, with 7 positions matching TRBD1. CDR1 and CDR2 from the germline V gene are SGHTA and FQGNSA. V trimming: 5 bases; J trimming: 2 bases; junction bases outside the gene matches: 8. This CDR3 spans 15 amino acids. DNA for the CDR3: TGTGCCAGCAGCCCCCACCAGGGGGACAACTATGGCTACACCTTC. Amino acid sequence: CASSPHQGDNYGYTF.

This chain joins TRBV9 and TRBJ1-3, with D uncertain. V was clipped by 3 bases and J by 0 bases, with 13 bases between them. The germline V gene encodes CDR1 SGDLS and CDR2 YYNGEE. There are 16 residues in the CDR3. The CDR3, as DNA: TGTGCCAGCAGCGCCCCGAAGGGAGGCTCTGGAAACACCATATATTTT. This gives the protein CASSAPKGGSGNTIYF.

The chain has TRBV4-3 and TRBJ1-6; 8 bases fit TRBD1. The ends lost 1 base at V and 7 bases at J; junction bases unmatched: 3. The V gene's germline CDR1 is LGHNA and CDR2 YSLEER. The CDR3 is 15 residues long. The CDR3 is CASSQVPGGNSPLHF. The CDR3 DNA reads TGCGCCAGCAGCCAAGTACCAGGGGGCAATTCACCCCTCCACTTT.

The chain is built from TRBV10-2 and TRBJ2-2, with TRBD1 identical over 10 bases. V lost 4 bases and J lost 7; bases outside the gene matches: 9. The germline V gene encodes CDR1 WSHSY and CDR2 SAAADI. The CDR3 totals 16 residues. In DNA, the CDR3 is TGCGCCAGCAGTGTAAAGGGGGACAGGGGAGACGGGGAGCTGTTTTTT. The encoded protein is CASSVKGDRGDGELFF.

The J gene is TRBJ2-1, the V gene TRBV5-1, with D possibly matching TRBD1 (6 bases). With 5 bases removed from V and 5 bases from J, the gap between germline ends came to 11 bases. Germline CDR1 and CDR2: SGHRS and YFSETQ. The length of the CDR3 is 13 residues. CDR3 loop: CASRNAGDNEQFF. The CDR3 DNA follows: TGCGCCAGCAGGAACGCAGGGGACAATGAGCAGTTCTTC.

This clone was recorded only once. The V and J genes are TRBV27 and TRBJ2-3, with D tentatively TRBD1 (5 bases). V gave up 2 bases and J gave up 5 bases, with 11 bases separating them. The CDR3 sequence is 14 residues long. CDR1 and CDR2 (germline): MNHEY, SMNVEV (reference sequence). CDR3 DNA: TGTGCCAGCAGTTTAGGGGCAGGGATAGATACGCAGTATTTT. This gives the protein CASSLGAGIDTQYF.

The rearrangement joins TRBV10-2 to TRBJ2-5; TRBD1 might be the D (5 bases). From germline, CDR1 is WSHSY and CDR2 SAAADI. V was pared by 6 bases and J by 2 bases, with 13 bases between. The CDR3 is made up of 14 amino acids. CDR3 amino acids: CASRDKDSQETQYF. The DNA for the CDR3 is TGCGCCAGCAGAGATAAAGACAGTCAAGAGACCCAGTACTTC.

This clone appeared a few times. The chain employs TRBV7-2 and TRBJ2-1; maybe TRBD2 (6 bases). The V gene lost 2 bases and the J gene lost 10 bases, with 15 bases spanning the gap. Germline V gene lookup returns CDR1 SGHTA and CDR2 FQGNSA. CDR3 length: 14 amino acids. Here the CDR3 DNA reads TGTGCCAGCAGCTTAAGCGGGCGTGGCTTAGAGCAGTTCTTC. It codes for CASSLSGRGLEQFF.

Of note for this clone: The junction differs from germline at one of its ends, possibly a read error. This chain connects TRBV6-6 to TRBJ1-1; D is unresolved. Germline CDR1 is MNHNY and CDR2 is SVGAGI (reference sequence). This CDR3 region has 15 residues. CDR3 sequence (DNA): TGTGCCAGCAGTTACTCGGGCGGGGTGAATACTGAAGCTTTCTTT. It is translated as CASSYSGGVNTEAFF.

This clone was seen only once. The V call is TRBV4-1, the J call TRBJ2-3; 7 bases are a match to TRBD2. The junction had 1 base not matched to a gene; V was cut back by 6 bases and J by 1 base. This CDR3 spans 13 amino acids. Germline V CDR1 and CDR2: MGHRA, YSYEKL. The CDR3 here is CASRSGGTDTQYF. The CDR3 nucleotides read TGCGCCAGCAGGAGCGGGGGCACAGATACGCAGTATTTT.

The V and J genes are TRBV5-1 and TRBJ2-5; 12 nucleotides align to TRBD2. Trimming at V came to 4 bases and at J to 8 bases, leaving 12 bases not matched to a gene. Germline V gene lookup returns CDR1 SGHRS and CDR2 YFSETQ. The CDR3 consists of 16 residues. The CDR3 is CASSITSGGPQGTQYF. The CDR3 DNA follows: TGCGCCAGCAGCATAACTAGCGGGGGGCCTCAAGGAACCCAGTACTTC.

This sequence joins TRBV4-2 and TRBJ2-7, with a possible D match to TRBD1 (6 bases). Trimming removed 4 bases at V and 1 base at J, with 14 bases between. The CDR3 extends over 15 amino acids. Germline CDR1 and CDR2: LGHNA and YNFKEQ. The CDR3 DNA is TGTGCCAGCAGCCGAGCGACAGGCCTTTCCTACGAGCAGTACTTC. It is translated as CASSRATGLSYEQYF.